One sample yielded the 2 T cell receptor beta chains listed below, sequenced in a study of Ad26.COV2.S vaccination and SARS-CoV-2 variants. Using immunoSEQ multiplex PCR, the repertoire was profiled, and TCRdb retains in-frame clones only, with some absent. This sample has 150,000 to 200,000 clones, with approximately 90% found just once. The sample in question was peripheral blood, obtained after recovery from COVID-19. The receptors stem from a human donor who had recovered from COVID-19.

The chain recombines TRBV11-2 with TRBJ1-4; D possibly corresponds to TRBD1 (5 bases). This CDR3 has 14 amino acids. V was trimmed by 1 base and J by 8 bases, leaving 11 bases between them. Germline V gene lookup returns CDR1 SGHAT and CDR2 FQNNGV. The CDR3 here is CASSLARRDEKLFF. As DNA, the CDR3 is TGTGCCAGCAGCTTAGCCCGAAGGGACGAAAAACTGTTTTTT. The full variable domain, rest sourced from reference TRBV11-2 and TRBJ1-4, is EAGVAQSPRYKIIEKRQSVAFWCNPISGHATLYWYQQILGQGPKLLIQFQNNGVVDDSQLPKDRFSAERLKGVDSTLKIQPAKLEDSAVYLCASSLARRDEKLFFGSGTQLSVL.

The chain recombines TRBV28 with TRBJ2-3, with 9 bases lining up with TRBD2. The CDR3 is 16 amino acids. Trimming cost V 5 bases and J 0 bases; bases outside gene matches: 6. CDR1 and CDR2 from the germline V gene are MDHEN and SYDVKM. DNA for the CDR3: TGTGCCAGCAGTCCATTAGCGGGGGCGAGCACAGATACGCAGTATTTT. This sequence encodes CASSPLAGASTDTQYF.